This T cell receptor beta chain was identified during a study of beta chain features in type 1 diabetes. Overall study: No patient-donor differences in age, gender, total cells or subset yield.

With regard to this clone: Its antigen remains unidentified.

Deletions cut 5 bases from V and 10 bases from J, with 12 bases between. The CDR3 extends over 12 amino acids. The germline V gene has CDR1 SEHNR and CDR2 FQNEAQ (reference sequence). Study outcomes and limitations: The analysis here could not establish whether HLA type shapes TCRB rearrangement.

cDNA synthesis used the whole RNA isolate, giving expressed TCRB sequences. Using immunoSEQ multiplex PCR, the repertoire was profiled, and TCRdb retains in-frame clones only, with some absent. The table has around 250,000 clones, under 70% seen once; the top ten hold 0.053%. The sequence came from a man younger than 45 in good health. Sequenced: naive CD4+ T cells from blood. V is TRBV7-9 and J is TRBJ2-1; the D is unclear. CDR3 in amino acids: CASSLHPTEQFF. CDR3 sequence (DNA): TGTGCCAGCAGCCTTCACCCGACGGAGCAGTTCTTC.